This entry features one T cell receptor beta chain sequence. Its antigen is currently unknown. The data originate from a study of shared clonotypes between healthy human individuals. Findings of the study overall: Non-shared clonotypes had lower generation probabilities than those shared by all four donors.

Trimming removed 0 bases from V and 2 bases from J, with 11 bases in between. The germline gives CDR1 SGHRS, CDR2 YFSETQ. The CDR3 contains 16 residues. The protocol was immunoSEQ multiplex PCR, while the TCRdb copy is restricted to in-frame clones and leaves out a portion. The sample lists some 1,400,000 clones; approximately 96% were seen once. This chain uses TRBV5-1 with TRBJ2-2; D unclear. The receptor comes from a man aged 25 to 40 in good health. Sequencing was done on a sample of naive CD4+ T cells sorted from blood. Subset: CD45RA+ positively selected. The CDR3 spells CASSLDSKLNTGELFF. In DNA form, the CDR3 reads TGCGCCAGCAGCTTGGACTCCAAACTCAACACCGGGGAGCTGTTTTTT.